This entry concerns a single TCR beta chain. Ages ranged from about 18 to 100 years, with residence in approximately 23 US areas. This table comes from immunoSEQ multiplex PCR, and its TCRdb copy is limited to in-frame clones, with some not included. The repertoire holds 240,000 or so clones, with 75% to 90% as singletons. Germline V gene data show CDR1 as KGHSH and CDR2 as LQKENI. V lost 6 bases and J lost 2; bases outside the gene matches: 8. This CDR3 comprises 17 residues. These data originate in a study of blood T cell repertoires in COVID-19. This TCR was recovered from a woman in her thirties or forties with acute COVID-19. The chain carries TRBV18 and TRBJ2-1; TRBD2 matches 12 bases. The sequencing sample was made of PBMCs or T cells enriched from blood (not recorded which). CDR3 coding DNA: TGTGCCAGCTCCACGACTAGCGGGAGCCGTACCTACAATGAGCAGTTCTTC. It translates to CASSTTSGSRTYNEQFF. Looking up the rest from reference TRBV18 and TRBJ2-1 gives the full variable domain: NAGVMQNPRHLVRRRGQEARLRCSPMKGHSHVYWYRQLPEEGLKFMVYLQKENIIDESGMPKERFSAEFPKEGPSILRIQQVVRGDSAAYFCASSTTSGSRTYNEQFFGPGTRLTVL.